Sequencing of this T cell receptor beta chain was carried out in a study of control samples from healthy donors and cancer patients. V lost 5 bases, J lost 6 bases, and 7 bases lay in between. Looked up from germline, CDR1 is MNHEY and CDR2 is SVGAGI. The CDR3 covers 12 residues. The method was immunoSEQ multiplex PCR; TCRdb's version includes in-frame clones alone and lacks a portion of them. The table includes about 160,000 clones, around 93% detected once. This receptor was obtained from a woman in her sixties or seventies in good health. The source material was blood. J is TRBJ2-2 and V is TRBV6-5; D is undetermined. DNA for the CDR3: TGTGCCAGCAGTCAGAAGGCCGGGGAGCTGTTTTTT. This gives the protein CASSQKAGELFF.